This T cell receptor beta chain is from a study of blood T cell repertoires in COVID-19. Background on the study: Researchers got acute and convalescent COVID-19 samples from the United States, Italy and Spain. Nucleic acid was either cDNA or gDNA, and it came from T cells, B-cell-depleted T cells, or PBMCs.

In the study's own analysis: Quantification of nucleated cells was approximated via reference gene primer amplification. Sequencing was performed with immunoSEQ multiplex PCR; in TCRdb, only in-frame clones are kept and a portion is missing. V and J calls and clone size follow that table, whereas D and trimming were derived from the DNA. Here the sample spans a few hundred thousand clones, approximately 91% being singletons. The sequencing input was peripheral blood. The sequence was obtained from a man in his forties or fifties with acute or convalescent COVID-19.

CDR3 amino acids: CASRRASLAEAFF. DNA of the CDR3: TGTGCCAGCAGGAGGGCCTCGCTTGCTGAAGCTTTCTTT. This chain uses TRBV6-5 with TRBJ1-1; no firm D call. The CDR3 consists of 13 residues. Germline loops: CDR1 MNHEY, CDR2 SVGAGI. Trimming cost V 6 bases and J 6 bases, with 14 bases left between them.